The sequence of this T cell receptor (beta chain) was determined in a study of blood T cells in healthy people across ages. V dropped 6 bases and J dropped 2; count of bases not matched to a gene: 10. This CDR3 region has 16 residues. This clonotype occurred a few times. A second about 6 to 11 cycle PCR used barcoded and J-beta primers. TCRdb re-derived calls from the 5' RACE reads in MiXCR, one entry per CDR3 protein. The sample lists 2 million or so distinct CDR3 sequences, around half occurring once. This TCR was recovered from a woman aged 40-49 years in good health. The V call is TRBV12-3 or TRBV12-4, the J call TRBJ2-5; 9 positions match TRBD2. The specimen sequenced was blood. In DNA form, the CDR3 reads TGTGCCAGCAGCCGCGGGAGCGGGGGGAGACAAGAGACCCAGTACTTC. Translated: CASSRGSGGRQETQYF.